These T cell receptor beta chains were read from a single sample in a study of human T cells and chemical hapten exposure. Each CDR3 protein gets one entry after TCRdb re-called the RACE reads with MiXCR. The top ten clones hold about 3.4% of a sample with some 100,000 distinct CDR3 sequences, 9% to 9.5% of them seen once. Material: whole blood, obtained in connection with sensitization to the hapten diphenylcyclopropenone (DPC). Receptors originate from a woman aged 40 to 49 with alopecia areata. Some clones in this sample may be carry-over from other donors' samples. The CDR3 runs from the conserved cysteine through the conserved F or W. The order of the fields is clone size, V gene, D gene, J gene, CDR3 DNA, CDR3 protein. D genes are given only for firm matches. Part of the rows lack a size; the others show once, few, many or a class for expanded clones.

few	TRBV20-1	TRBD2	TRBJ2-3	TGCAGTGCTAGAGTTGTTAGCGGGGGGGCAAGAGATACGCAGTATTTT	CSARVVSGGARDTQYF
NA	TRBV18	NA	TRBJ1-2	TGTGCCAGCTCACCAGTTCGGGGCGACTATGGCTACACCTTC	CASSPVRGDYGYTF
many	TRBV7-9	NA	TRBJ2-7	TGTGCCAGCAGCTTAGATACCCACGAGCAGTACTTC	CASSLDTHEQYF
many	TRBV7-3	TRBD2	TRBJ2-2	TGTGCCAGCAGCCCCGGGGGGGCCGGGGAGCTGTTTTTT	CASSPGGAGELFF
few	TRBV7-2	TRBD1	TRBJ1-6	TGTGCCAGCAGCTTAGCGACAGGGGTTGGGAATTCACCCCTCCACTTT	CASSLATGVGNSPLHF
many	TRBV7-2	NA	TRBJ1-5	TGTGCCAGCAGCTTAGTTGGGAGCGGCAATCAGCCCCAGCATTTT	CASSLVGSGNQPQHF
NA	TRBV24-1	TRBD2	TRBJ2-1	TGTGCCACCAGTGAGCTAGCGGGGGGCGGGAACAATGAGCAGTTCTTC	CATSELAGGGNNEQFF
many	TRBV6-5	NA	TRBJ1-2	TGTGCCAGCGGATACGGGGCCATCTATGGCTACACCTTC	CASGYGAIYGYTF
many	TRBV9	NA	TRBJ2-5	TGTGCCAGCAGCGTAGCGGGGGTATCCCAAGAGACCCAGTACTTC	CASSVAGVSQETQYF
few	TRBV9	NA	TRBJ1-6	TGTGCCAGCAGCGGCCCCGAAGGGGGAGGCGGTGGTGCCTATAATTCACCCCTCCACTTT	CASSGPEGGGGGAYNSPLHF
NA	TRBV19	NA	TRBJ1-1	TGTGCCAGTTCTATCGGGGCGGCAGGGAACACTGAAGCTTTCTTT	CASSIGAAGNTEAFF
few	TRBV6-5	TRBD1	TRBJ1-6	TGTGCCAGCAGGTACCGACCCGGGACAGCCAATTCACCCCTCCACTTT	CASRYRPGTANSPLHF
NA	TRBV7-2	NA	TRBJ1-1	TGTGCCAGCAGCTTGGAACAGACAGTGAGCACTGAAGCTTTCTTT	CASSLEQTVSTEAFF
NA	TRBV15	NA	TRBJ1-5	TGTGCCACCAGCAGAGATAACAGTCAGCCCCAGCATTTT	CATSRDNSQPQHF
many	TRBV5-1	NA	TRBJ1-5	TGCGCCAGCAGCTTGGGTCTGTCGGGGGCAAATCAGCCCCAGCATTTT	CASSLGLSGANQPQHF
many	TRBV5-1	NA	TRBJ2-7	TGCGCCAGCAGCGGGGTCGAGAGGCACGAGCAGTACTTC	CASSGVERHEQYF
many	TRBV27	NA	TRBJ2-3	TGTGCCAGCAGTTGGGGAGACACAGATACGCAGTATTTT	CASSWGDTDTQYF
many	TRBV20-1	TRBD1	TRBJ1-1	TGCAGTGCTAGTAGGACAGGGGACACTGAAGCTTTCTTT	CSASRTGDTEAFF
NA	TRBV21-1	NA	TRBJ2-1	TGTGCCAGCAGCAAGTTTGACGGGGGGGCGTCCAATGAGCAGTTCTTC	CASSKFDGGASNEQFF
many	TRBV20-1	TRBD1	TRBJ1-6	TGCAGTGCTGTTACAGGGGAGGAATCACCCCTCCACTTT	CSAVTGEESPLHF
few	TRBV28	TRBD1	TRBJ1-6	TGTGCCAGCAGCAGCCCGGACAGGGGGGGTTCACCCCTCCACTTT	CASSSPDRGGSPLHF
many	TRBV4-3	NA	TRBJ1-5	TGCGCCAGCAGCCAAGAAAGAAAGGAAGAATGGAGCAATCAGCCCCAGCATTTT	CASSQERKEEWSNQPQHF
NA	TRBV30	NA	TRBJ2-6	TGTGCCTGGAGTCGCAGGGGGGTCTCTGGGGCCAACGTCCTGACTTTC	CAWSRRGVSGANVLTF
many	TRBV4-3	TRBD2	TRBJ2-1	TGCGCCAGCAGCCAAGAGGGGACTAGCGGCTCCTACAATGAGCAGTTCTTC	CASSQEGTSGSYNEQFF
once	TRBV12-3/TRBV12-4	TRBD2	TRBJ2-2	TGTACCAGCAGTCCAACTAGCGCCGGGGAGCTGTTTTTT	CTSSPTSAGELFF
NA	TRBV10-3	NA	TRBJ1-3	TGTGCCATCAGTGAGTCCGACAGAAGAAACACCATATATTTT	CAISESDRRNTIYF
NA	TRBV9	NA	TRBJ1-1	TGTGCCAGCAGCGTAGAGGCCGGCCCGGGGGCTTTCTTT	CASSVEAGPGAFF
NA	TRBV11-2	TRBD2	TRBJ2-1	TGTGCCAGCAGCCGACGGGGGGGTAGGAATGAGCAGTTCTTC	CASSRRGGRNEQFF
many	TRBV2	NA	TRBJ2-3	TGTGCCAGCAGTACGGCCCAGGGAACAAATACGCAGTATTTT	CASSTAQGTNTQYF
NA	TRBV7-2	NA	TRBJ1-2	TGTGCCAGCAGCTTAGAATCCATTACAACCCAGACGAATGGCTACACCTTC	CASSLESITTQTNGYTF
NA	TRBV5-6	NA	TRBJ2-7	TGTGCCAGCAGCTTACGCGAGTTGTCCTTACCTGACTACAAGCAGTACTTC	CASSLRELSLPDYKQYF
NA	TRBV7-2	NA	TRBJ1-4	TGTGCCAGCAGCTTAGAAGTGGCTGACGAAAAACTGTTTTTT	CASSLEVADEKLFF
many	TRBV7-2	NA	TRBJ1-6	TGTGCCAGCAGCTTAGGTAGGACAGTGGCGAGCTCCTATAATTCACCCCTCCACTTT	CASSLGRTVASSYNSPLHF
many	TRBV7-2	TRBD1	TRBJ1-2	TGTGCCAGCAGCTTAAGACAGGGGGGCGGCTACACCTTC	CASSLRQGGGYTF
few	TRBV4-1	TRBD1	TRBJ2-7	TGCGCCAGCAGTTCACCGGGACAGGGGCAGGGGCAGTACTTC	CASSSPGQGQGQYF
NA	TRBV20-1	TRBD2	TRBJ2-7	TGCAGTGCTAGGACTAGCGGGACCTTCCCCTACGAGCAGTACTTC	CSARTSGTFPYEQYF
many	TRBV4-2	TRBD1	TRBJ2-7	TGTGCCAGCAGCCAAGAATATATACCGAATACCGGGACAGGGCGTTACGAGCAGTACTTC	CASSQEYIPNTGTGRYEQYF
many	TRBV12-3/TRBV12-4	NA	TRBJ2-1	TGTGCCAGCAGTTCCGGGGGTAGCTCCTACAATGAGCAGTTCTTC	CASSSGGSSYNEQFF
NA	TRBV20-1	TRBD2	TRBJ2-2	TGCAGTGCCGCCCGAAAGCGGGGGGGCAAGCCCGGGGAGCTGTTTTTT	CSAARKRGGKPGELFF
NA	TRBV14	NA	TRBJ1-5	TGTGCCAGCAGCCAAGATGGCAGAAGCAATCAGCCCCAGCATTTT	CASSQDGRSNQPQHF
many	TRBV5-6	NA	TRBJ2-1	TGTGCCAGCAGTCCTAGCCCTAGCTCCTACAATGAGCAGTTCTTC	CASSPSPSSYNEQFF
NA	TRBV2	TRBD1	TRBJ2-2	TGTGCCAGCAGTACAGGGGGCGCGGGGACCGGGGAGCTGTTTTTT	CASSTGGAGTGELFF
NA	TRBV28	NA	TRBJ1-1	TGTGCCAGCCTCTTACGACGGGGGAACACTGAAGCTTTCTTT	CASLLRRGNTEAFF
NA	TRBV5-1	NA	TRBJ1-1	TGCGCCAGCAGCTTTCTGTCCGAAGGCACTGAAGCTTTCTTT	CASSFLSEGTEAFF
many	TRBV7-2	NA	TRBJ2-1	TGTGCCAGCAGTCTTACAGGGACCTACAATGAGCAGTTCTTC	CASSLTGTYNEQFF
NA	TRBV19	NA	TRBJ1-2	TGTGCCAGTAGTCCGACTGGGACAACGAATGGCTACACCTTC	CASSPTGTTNGYTF
NA	TRBV2	NA	TRBJ2-5	TGTGCCAGCAGTCACCCCTTAGGGGGGAGTGAAGAGACCCAGTACTTC	CASSHPLGGSEETQYF
many	TRBV12-3/TRBV12-4	NA	TRBJ1-1	TGTGCCAGCACCACTCAGAGGGCGAACACTGAAGCTTTCTTT	CASTTQRANTEAFF
NA	TRBV10-3	TRBD2	TRBJ2-1	TGTGCCATCAGAACGGTCCCCTCTAGCGGGGGTAACTTTGAGCAGTTCTTC	CAIRTVPSSGGNFEQFF
many	TRBV6-2/TRBV6-3	TRBD1	TRBJ2-7	TGTGCCAGCCGAGCAGGGGGCGGCGGTGCCTACGAGCAGTACTTC	CASRAGGGGAYEQYF
many	TRBV6-2/TRBV6-3	TRBD2	TRBJ2-7	TGTGCCAGCGGGGAAGGACTAGCAGGGTCCAACGAGCAGTACTTC	CASGEGLAGSNEQYF
few	TRBV4-2	NA	TRBJ2-1	TGTGCCAGCAGCCAAGGGCTTTACTACAATGAGCAGTTCTTC	CASSQGLYYNEQFF
few	TRBV20-1	NA	TRBJ2-1	TGCAGTGCCCATATCCCCCAGGGCCCCTACAATGAGCAGTTCTTC	CSAHIPQGPYNEQFF
NA	TRBV7-2	TRBD2	TRBJ2-5	TGTGCCAGCAGCTTAGTAGCGGGGGGAGAGACCCAGTACTTC	CASSLVAGGETQYF
NA	TRBV15	TRBD2	TRBJ2-3	TGTGCCACCAGCATTCCGCGGGGGTTTACAGATACGCAGTATTTT	CATSIPRGFTDTQYF